One TCR beta chain is described in this entry. Its target is not known. Researchers grouped second doses given at about 4 or about 12 weeks into one pool. Repertoires were generated with immunoSEQ multiplex PCR, while TCRdb's copy carries only in-frame clones and drops some. This sample has approximately 150,000 clones, with roughly 91% found just once. This record comes from a study of T cell responses to AZD1222 COVID-19 vaccine. General study results and limits: Repertoire sampling occurred only after the peak T cell response. The donor group comprised mostly white British people and more females; the analysis possibly underestimated clonal diversity. Nearly half of the spike-specific TCRs reportedly recognize variant regions that carry no mutations.

The CDR3 totals 15 residues. Germline CDR1 MGHRA, CDR2 YSYEKL. V dropped 1 base and J dropped 4 bases, with 14 bases sitting between them. The receptor's source is an adult who received the AZD1222 COVID-19 vaccine. Sequenced material: peripheral blood, taken 28 days after the second AZD1222 dose. The chain has TRBV4-1 and TRBJ2-7, with D perhaps being TRBD1 or TRBD2 (6 bases each). CDR3 in amino acids: CASSQAGANPYEQYF. Written as DNA, the CDR3 is TGCGCCAGCAGCCAAGCGGGGGCGAACCCGTACGAGCAGTACTTC.